The clone carrying this TCR beta chain was found a few times. Antigen: not known. The data stem from a study of beta chain features in type 1 diabetes. V lost 0 bases to trimming and J lost 3 bases; unmatched junction nucleotides: 4. Germline V CDR1 and CDR2: MGHRA, YSYEKL. CDR3 length: 16 residues. Study outcomes and limitations: Shortening of TCRB CDR3s, moderate but significant, appeared in all four CD4+ subsets of Type 1 diabetes patients. Patients with type 1 diabetes showed fewer VDJ junction insertions and more deletions.

Reverse transcription of all isolated RNA meant that expressed TCRB transcripts were sequenced. Sequencing used immunoSEQ multiplex PCR; TCRdb keeps in-frame clones, though not all of them. This table has around 150,000 clones, about 9.3% appearing once. The clonotype comes from a man aged 25 to 40 with type 1 diabetes. Sequencing used central memory CD4+ T cells from blood. The chain is built from TRBV4-1 and TRBJ2-1; 8 nucleotides line up with TRBD2. CDR3 sequence (DNA): TGCGCCAGCAGCCAAGATCAAGCGGGAGACTACAATGAGCAGTTCTTC. It is translated as CASSQDQAGDYNEQFF.